The rows below give T cell receptor beta chains drawn from one sample of a study of cytomegalovirus exposure and HLA in healthy donors. Libraries were prepared by immunoSEQ multiplex PCR; TCRdb keeps only in-frame clonotypes and omits some of them. The sample lists 170,000 or so clones; about 80% were seen once. Sequences were obtained from PBMCs. The receptors derive from a woman in her forties in good health and CMV-seronegative. Each CDR3 is given with its conserved first and last residue.

v_call,j_call,cdr3_aa
TRBV11-2,TRBJ1-1,CASSVVGGNTEAFF
TRBV6-5,TRBJ1-1,CASSREKNTEAFF
TRBV28,TRBJ2-1,CASRGGGLYNEQFF
TRBV15,TRBJ2-7,CATSRALPYEQYF
TRBV5-4,TRBJ1-2,CASSFGTGEGYTF
TRBV4-1,TRBJ2-1,CASSQVITEEQFF
TRBV5-8,TRBJ1-1,CASSLVRGAEAFF
TRBV5-1,TRBJ2-7,CASSLVGGYEQYF
TRBV20-1,TRBJ2-7,CSGRADYEQYF
TRBV4-1,TRBJ1-4,CASSQSRQPTNEKLFF
TRBV30,TRBJ2-1,CAWSRLGEQFF
TRBV30,TRBJ2-5,CAWSPQRGNQETQYF
TRBV11-2,TRBJ2-3,CASSNYRVVTQYF
TRBV27,TRBJ2-1,CATIPSRRGFYNEQFF
TRBV13,TRBJ1-2,CASSFGGYGYTF
TRBV6-6,TRBJ1-2,CASRTGTNYGYTF
TRBV6-6,.,CASSYSESYEQYF
TRBV11-3,TRBJ2-3,CASSTRTGGKLDTQYF
TRBV10-3,TRBJ1-2,CAITVTGGRGYGYTF
TRBV15,TRBJ2-7,CATSRDPRANSYEQYF
TRBV15,TRBJ2-7,CATSRDGGSSYEQYF
TRBV27,TRBJ2-3,CASNSGLAGRGDTQYF
TRBV7-2,TRBJ2-1,CASSLVAGVLNEQFF
TRBV5-5,TRBJ1-2,CASSLAMRTGGLTNYGYTF
TRBV9,TRBJ2-1,CASSLGGLHNEQFF
TRBV12-5,TRBJ1-1,CASGFGGKNTEAFF
TRBV19,TRBJ2-7,CASSRGTGTLNEQYF
TRBV6-5,TRBJ1-3,CASSTGTTGNTIYF
TRBV6-6,TRBJ2-2,CASSYTNRATGELFF
TRBV5-1,TRBJ1-1,CASSLAQGAMNTEAFF
TRBV5-5,TRBJ1-5,CASSFSLAGNQPQHF
TRBV6-1,TRBJ1-1,CASSRPQVPEAFF
TRBV5-1,TRBJ1-4,CASSPLRGEKLFF
TRBV11-2,TRBJ2-1,CASSPTSGRVRGEQFF
TRBV6-1,TRBJ1-2,CASSERLYGYTF
TRBV7-9,TRBJ2-1,CASSPTWRDPEQFF
TRBV9,TRBJ2-1,CASSVAGLAGSSYNEQFF
TRBV6-6,TRBJ2-1,CASSYARGSYNEQFF
TRBV4-3,TRBJ1-1,CASSLTGAGNTEAFF
TRBV25-1,TRBJ2-7,CATLILHGTTIYYEQYF
TRBV14,TRBJ2-3,CASSQRTGGGPTDTQYF
TRBV10-3,TRBJ2-5,CAIGQGSPGEQYF
TRBV9,TRBJ2-1,CASSVVAGVNEQFF
TRBV5-8,TRBJ2-2,CASSMVGGVIVTGELFF
TRBV7-9,TRBJ2-5,CASSPELRAGKTQYF
TRBV6-1,TRBJ2-3,CASSEAWGVITDTQYF
TRBV10-1,TRBJ1-6,CASSSEPDNSPLHF
TRBV19,TRBJ2-3,CASSMEALGTDTQYF
TRBV28,TRBJ2-7,CASSFGTAAYEQYF
TRBV13,TRBJ2-7,CASSARTGLVEQYF
TRBV9,TRBJ2-3,CASDSGLAGFDTDTQYF
TRBV4-3,TRBJ2-1,CASSQSSGRGGSYNEQFF
TRBV6-1,TRBJ1-1,CASSEGEGSNTEAFF
TRBV7-9,TRBJ1-4,CASSPGGANEKLFF